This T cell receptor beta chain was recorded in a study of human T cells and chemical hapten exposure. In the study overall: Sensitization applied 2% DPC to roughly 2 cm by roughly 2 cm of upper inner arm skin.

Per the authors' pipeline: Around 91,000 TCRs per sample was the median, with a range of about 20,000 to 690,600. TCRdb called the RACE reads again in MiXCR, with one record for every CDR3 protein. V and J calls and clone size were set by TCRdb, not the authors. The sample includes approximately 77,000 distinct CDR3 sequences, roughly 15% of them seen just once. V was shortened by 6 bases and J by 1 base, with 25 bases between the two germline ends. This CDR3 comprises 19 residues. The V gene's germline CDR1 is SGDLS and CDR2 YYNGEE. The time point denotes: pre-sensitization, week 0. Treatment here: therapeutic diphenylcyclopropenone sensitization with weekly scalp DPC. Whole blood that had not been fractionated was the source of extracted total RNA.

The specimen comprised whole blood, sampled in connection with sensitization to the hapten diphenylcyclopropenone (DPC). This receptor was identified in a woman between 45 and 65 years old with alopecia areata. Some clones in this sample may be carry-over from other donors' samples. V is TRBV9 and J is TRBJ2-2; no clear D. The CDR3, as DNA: TGTGCCAGCACCCAATCGTGGGTAGCTGGGGTCTTGAACACCGGGGAGCTGTTTTTT. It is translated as CASTQSWVAGVLNTGELFF.